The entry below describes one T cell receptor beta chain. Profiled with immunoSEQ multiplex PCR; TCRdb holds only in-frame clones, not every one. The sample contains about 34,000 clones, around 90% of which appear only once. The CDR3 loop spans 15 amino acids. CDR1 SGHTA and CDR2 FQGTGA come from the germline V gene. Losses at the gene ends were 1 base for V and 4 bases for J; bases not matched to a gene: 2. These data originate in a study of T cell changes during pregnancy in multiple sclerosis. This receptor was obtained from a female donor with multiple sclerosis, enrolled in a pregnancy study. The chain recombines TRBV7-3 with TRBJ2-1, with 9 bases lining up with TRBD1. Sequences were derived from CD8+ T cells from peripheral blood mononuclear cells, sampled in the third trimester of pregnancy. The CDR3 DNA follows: TGTGCCAGCAGCTTAAGACAGGGGGTATACAATGAGCAGTTCTTC. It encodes CASSLRQGVYNEQFF.